Listed below are T cell receptor beta chains from one sample, sequenced in a study of shared T cell receptors in the human thymus. TCRdb's table, derived via immunoSEQ multiplex PCR, lists solely in-frame clones and lacks some. Of hundreds of thousands of clones in the sample, 87% were seen once. Another study also made use of these data, one on human thymus T cells.

Sequenced: thymocytes. These receptors were obtained from a boy under two years old with a congenital heart defect. Both conserved end residues are part of each CDR3. D genes are given only for firm matches. For some rows the clone size is stated as once, few or many, or as a class when expanded; others skip it.

v_gene: TRBV30
abundance: -
d_gene: TRBD2
j_gene: TRBJ2-7
CDR3nt: TGTGCCTGGACTCCGGGGACTAGCGGCTACGAGCAGTACTTC
CDR3aa: CAWTPGTSGYEQYF

v_gene: TRBV10-3
abundance: -
d_gene: -
j_gene: TRBJ2-7
CDR3nt: TGTGCCATCAGTGATCCCTCCCCAGGGGCCTCCTACGAGCAGTACTTC
CDR3aa: CAISDPSPGASYEQYF

v_gene: TRBV7-6
abundance: few
d_gene: TRBD2
j_gene: TRBJ2-1
CDR3nt: TGTGCCAGCAGCTTCTTGTCTAGCGGGCAAAACAATGAGCAGTTCTTC
CDR3aa: CASSFLSSGQNNEQFF

v_gene: TRBV15
abundance: -
d_gene: -
j_gene: TRBJ1-1
CDR3nt: TGTGCCACCAGCAGAGATAGGTCAGGGCCGAACACTGAAGCTTTCTTT
CDR3aa: CATSRDRSGPNTEAFF

v_gene: TRBV6-5
abundance: -
d_gene: -
j_gene: TRBJ1-2
CDR3nt: TGTGCCAGCAGTTACTCGCCAGGTAGTAGGTATGGCTACACCTTC
CDR3aa: CASSYSPGSRYGYTF

v_gene: TRBV7-9
abundance: -
d_gene: -
j_gene: TRBJ1-1
CDR3nt: TGTGCCAGCAGCTTAGCGACAGGTCCTATGAACACTGAAGCTTTCTTT
CDR3aa: CASSLATGPMNTEAFF

v_gene: TRBV18
abundance: -
d_gene: -
j_gene: TRBJ2-7
CDR3nt: TGTGCCAGCTCACCATCTCGGAGGACCTACGAGCAGTACTTC
CDR3aa: CASSPSRRTYEQYF

v_gene: TRBV28
abundance: -
d_gene: -
j_gene: TRBJ2-2
CDR3nt: TGTGCCAGCAGTTTCCAGCGGGCCACCGGGGAGCTGTTTTTT
CDR3aa: CASSFQRATGELFF

v_gene: TRBV7-9
abundance: -
d_gene: -
j_gene: TRBJ1-1
CDR3nt: TGTGCCAGCAGCTTAGCGTGGTCGGTGAACACTGAAGCTTTCTTT
CDR3aa: CASSLAWSVNTEAFF

v_gene: TRBV5-1
abundance: -
d_gene: -
j_gene: TRBJ2-7
CDR3nt: TGCGCCAGCAGCTTGTCAATTGGGGGCGCCCCCGCCTACGAGCAGTACTTC
CDR3aa: CASSLSIGGAPAYEQYF

v_gene: TRBV28
abundance: -
d_gene: TRBD1
j_gene: TRBJ2-2
CDR3nt: TGTGCCAGCGGAACCGGGACAGGGAACACCGGGGAGCTGTTTTTT
CDR3aa: CASGTGTGNTGELFF

v_gene: TRBV4-1
abundance: few
d_gene: -
j_gene: TRBJ1-3
CDR3nt: TGCGCCAGCAGCCAAGATTTAGCGGACTCTGGAAACACCATATATTTT
CDR3aa: CASSQDLADSGNTIYF

v_gene: TRBV6-1
abundance: -
d_gene: -
j_gene: TRBJ1-1
CDR3nt: TGTGCCAGCAGGGGCAGGGAAGGCACTGAAGCTTTCTTT
CDR3aa: CASRGREGTEAFF

v_gene: TRBV25-1
abundance: -
d_gene: TRBD1
j_gene: TRBJ2-7
CDR3nt: TGTGCCAGCAGTAGGGACAGGGATAGGTACGAGCAGTACTTC
CDR3aa: CASSRDRDRYEQYF

v_gene: TRBV29-1
abundance: -
d_gene: TRBD1
j_gene: TRBJ2-1
CDR3nt: TGCAGCTCAAAAAGGGGGCCCCCCGATACTGAGCAGTTCTTC
CDR3aa: CSSKRGPPDTEQFF

v_gene: TRBV7-6
abundance: -
d_gene: -
j_gene: TRBJ2-1
CDR3nt: TGTGCCAGCGGAGGCGGATCCTACAATGAGCAGTTCTTC
CDR3aa: CASGGGSYNEQFF